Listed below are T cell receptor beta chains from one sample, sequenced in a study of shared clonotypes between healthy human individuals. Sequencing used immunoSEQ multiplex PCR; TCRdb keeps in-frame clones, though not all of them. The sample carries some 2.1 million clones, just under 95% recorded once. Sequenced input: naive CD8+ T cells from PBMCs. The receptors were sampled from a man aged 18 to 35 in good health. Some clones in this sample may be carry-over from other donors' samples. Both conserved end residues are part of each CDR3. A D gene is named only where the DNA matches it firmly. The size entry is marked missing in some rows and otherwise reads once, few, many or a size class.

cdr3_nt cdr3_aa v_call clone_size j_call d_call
TGTGCCAGCAGTTGGGGTCCGGGACAGGGTGCCAATGAGCAGTTCTTC CASSWGPGQGANEQFF TRBV6-5 NA TRBJ2-1 TRBD1
TGTGCCAGTAGTATAGAGGTATTGGGATACGAGCAGTACTTC CASSIEVLGYEQYF TRBV19 NA TRBJ2-7 NA
TGTGCCAGTAGTATCGTGGAGACAAGGTTAAGCAATCAGCCCCAGCATTTT CASSIVETRLSNQPQHF TRBV19 once TRBJ1-5 NA
TGTGCCTGGAGTGGGGAGGTCAGGTACTCCTACGAGCAGTACTTC CAWSGEVRYSYEQYF TRBV30 NA TRBJ2-7 NA
TGTGCCAGCAGCCATGGGGCTGAAGCTTTCTTT CASSHGAEAFF TRBV6-6 NA TRBJ1-1 NA
TGTGCCACCGGAGGTACTGAAGCTTTCTTT CATGGTEAFF TRBV15 NA TRBJ1-1 NA
TGTGCCAGCAGTTTTTTAGCGGGAGGGCCGGACACCGGGGAGCTGTTTTTT CASSFLAGGPDTGELFF TRBV28 NA TRBJ2-2 TRBD2
TGTGCCAGCCGACTAGCGCACAATGAGCAGTTCTTC CASRLAHNEQFF TRBV27 NA TRBJ2-1 TRBD2
TGTGCCAGCACAGACAGGGCTGGGGCCAAAAACATTCAGTACTTC CASTDRAGAKNIQYF TRBV6-1 NA TRBJ2-4 TRBD1
TGTGCCAGCTCAACTGCGCAGCGGGAAACCTACAATGAGCAGTTCTTC CASSTAQRETYNEQFF TRBV18 NA TRBJ2-1 TRBD2
TGTGCCAGCAGCAACCTAGCGGAAGGCTCCTACGAGCAGTACTTC CASSNLAEGSYEQYF TRBV27 NA TRBJ2-7 TRBD2
TGTGCCAGCAGTCCCTTGGGGGATCGGCCCCAGCATTTT CASSPLGDRPQHF TRBV27 NA TRBJ1-5 NA
TGTGCCAGCAGCACCCCGGACAGGGGTTACGAGCAGTACTTC CASSTPDRGYEQYF TRBV28 NA TRBJ2-7 TRBD1
TGTGCCAGTAGTATGTATGGCAGGGGGCTGGCAGATACGCAGTATTTT CASSMYGRGLADTQYF TRBV19 NA TRBJ2-3 TRBD1
TGTGCCAGCAGCTTAGTGGAACTAAGAGATACGCAGTATTTT CASSLVELRDTQYF TRBV7-6 NA TRBJ2-3 NA
TGCAGCGTTGAAGATCCACGGACAGGGACCTACGAGCAGTACTTC CSVEDPRTGTYEQYF TRBV29-1 NA TRBJ2-7 TRBD1
TGTGCCATCGGCGACAGTCCGTCCTACGAGCAGTACTTC CAIGDSPSYEQYF TRBV7-9 NA TRBJ2-7 NA
TGTGCCATCAGTGAAACGGAGGCCCTTAGCAATCAGCCCCAGCATTTT CAISETEALSNQPQHF TRBV10-3 NA TRBJ1-5 NA
TGTGCCAGCAGTGAAGCGCTTCTAGAGACCCAGTACTTC CASSEALLETQYF TRBV6-1 NA TRBJ2-5 NA
TGTGCCAGCAGTAACTTTCCTGAGCAGTTCTTC CASSNFPEQFF TRBV25-1 once TRBJ2-1 NA
TGTGCCAGCAGTGAAGACCGCCACAATGAGCAGTTCTTC CASSEDRHNEQFF TRBV6-4 NA TRBJ2-1 NA
TGTGCCTGGAGGCGTGGGGGGAACACTGAAGCTTTCTTT CAWRRGGNTEAFF TRBV30 few TRBJ1-1 NA
TGTGCCAGCAGCTTAGTAATGCTAGCGGGAGACGAGCAGTACTTC CASSLVMLAGDEQYF TRBV7-9 once TRBJ2-7 TRBD2
TGTGCCAGCAGCTTAGGGACAGGGGGGAGAAACATTCAGTACTTC CASSLGTGGRNIQYF TRBV9 NA TRBJ2-4 TRBD1
TGTGCCAGTATAGGGACCCCAAACAGTTTATTCACTAGCAATCAGCCCCAGCATTTT CASIGTPNSLFTSNQPQHF TRBV19 NA TRBJ1-5 NA
TGTGCCAGCAGGGAGTTTGGCACTGAAGCTTTCTTT CASREFGTEAFF TRBV7-9 few TRBJ1-1 NA
TGTGCCAGCAGCTATTATCCCCCGGACGGTTTCTACGAGCAGTACTTC CASSYYPPDGFYEQYF TRBV21-1 NA TRBJ2-7 NA
TGTGCCAGCGGCCGGACTAGCGGACCTCAAGACACCGGGGAGCTGTTTTTT CASGRTSGPQDTGELFF TRBV2 NA TRBJ2-2 TRBD2
TGTGCCAGCAGTTCAATAGCGGGAGTGAGGAACGAGCAGTACTTC CASSSIAGVRNEQYF TRBV27 NA TRBJ2-7 TRBD2